Below, one TCR beta chain is given with its context. Participants spanned ages 18 to 89 years and resided in about two dozen US areas. Cohort placement rested on clinical history that participants reported themselves. Recovered participants had two consecutive negative NP/OP PCR tests, healthcare professional clearance, or symptom resolution. These data are taken from a study of blood T cell repertoires in COVID-19. V was pared by 2 bases and J by 2 bases, with 5 bases of the junction left unmatched. Germline CDR1 and CDR2: MDHEN and SYDVKM. The CDR3 covers 16 residues. Here immunoSEQ multiplex PCR was the method, and the copy in TCRdb shows in-frame clones only, minus some. In the table there are about 310,000 clones, about nine tenths of which are singletons.

The V gene is TRBV28, the J gene TRBJ2-3; 9 bases fit TRBD2. The TCR originated in a man in his fifties or sixties who had recovered from COVID-19. The sample consisted of PBMCs or T cells enriched from blood (not recorded which). The CDR3 loop is CASSLGSSGDTDTQYF. Here the CDR3 DNA reads TGTGCCAGCAGTTTAGGGTCTAGCGGGGACACAGATACGCAGTATTTT.